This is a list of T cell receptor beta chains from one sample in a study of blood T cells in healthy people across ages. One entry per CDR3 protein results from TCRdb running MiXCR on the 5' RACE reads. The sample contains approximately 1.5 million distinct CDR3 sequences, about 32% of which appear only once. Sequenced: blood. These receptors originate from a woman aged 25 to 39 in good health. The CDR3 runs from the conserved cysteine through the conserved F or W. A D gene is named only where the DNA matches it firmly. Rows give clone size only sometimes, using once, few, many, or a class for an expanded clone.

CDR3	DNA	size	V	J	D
CASRGRTSPGRVDTQYF	TGTGCCAGCAGAGGAAGGACTAGCCCAGGAAGGGTAGATACGCAGTATTTT	.	TRBV2	TRBJ2-3	TRBD2
CASSSTDQAYNEQFF	TGTGCCAGCAGCTCCACGGACCAGGCCTACAATGAGCAGTTCTTC	.	TRBV9	TRBJ2-1	.
CASSQEGLIGGELFF	TGCGCCAGCAGCCAAGAGGGACTTATCGGCGGGGAGCTGTTTTTT	few	TRBV4-1	TRBJ2-2	.
CASSFGAGIGSGGNQPQHF	TGTGCCAGCAGTTTTGGGGCAGGTATAGGGTCCGGGGGCAATCAGCCCCAGCATTTT	.	TRBV12-3/TRBV12-4	TRBJ1-5	.
CAWSKGNPYEQYF	TGTGCCTGGAGTAAAGGCAATCCCTACGAGCAGTACTTC	.	TRBV30	TRBJ2-7	.
CASSSSLAGAYNEQFF	TGTGCCAGCAGTTCCTCCCTAGCGGGAGCCTACAATGAGCAGTTCTTC	.	TRBV27	TRBJ2-1	TRBD2
CASSLDPGGGEQYF	TGTGCCAGCAGCTTAGATCCTGGAGGTGGCGAGCAGTACTTC	few	TRBV7-9	TRBJ2-7	.
CSARDRIGRNYEQYF	TGCAGTGCTAGAGATAGGATCGGCAGAAACTACGAGCAGTACTTC	.	TRBV20-1	TRBJ2-7	.
CASTRGFGQPQHF	TGTGCCAGCACCCGGGGGTTTGGGCAGCCCCAGCATTTT	.	TRBV3-1	TRBJ1-5	.
CASSYFGSLQNSPLHF	TGTGCCAGCAGTTACTTCGGGTCCCTTCAGAATTCACCCCTCCACTTT	few	TRBV6-5	TRBJ1-6	.
CASSPGGRGFEQYF	TGTGCCAGCAGTCCCGGGGGCAGGGGATTCGAGCAGTACTTC	few	TRBV7-9	TRBJ2-7	.
CAGSKPPRVPGGYTF	TGTGCCGGCAGCAAGCCGCCCAGGGTACCCGGTGGCTACACCTTC	.	TRBV21-1	TRBJ1-2	.
CASSRSESRRQGVGSPLHF	TGTGCCAGCAGCAGATCAGAAAGTCGGAGGCAGGGAGTGGGTTCACCCCTCCACTTT	few	TRBV21-1	TRBJ1-6	.